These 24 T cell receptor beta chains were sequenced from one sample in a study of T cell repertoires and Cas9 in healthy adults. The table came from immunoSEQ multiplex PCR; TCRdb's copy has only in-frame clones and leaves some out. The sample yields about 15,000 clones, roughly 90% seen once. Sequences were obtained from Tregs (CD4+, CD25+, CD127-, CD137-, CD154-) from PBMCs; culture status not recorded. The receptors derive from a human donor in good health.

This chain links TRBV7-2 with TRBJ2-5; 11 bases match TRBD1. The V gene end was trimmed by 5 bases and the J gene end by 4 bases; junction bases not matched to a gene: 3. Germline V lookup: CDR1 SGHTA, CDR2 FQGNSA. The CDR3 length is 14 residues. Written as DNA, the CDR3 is TGTGCCAGCAGCCCGGACAGGGGGCGAGAGACCCAGTACTTC. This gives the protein CASSPDRGRETQYF.

CDR3 amino acids: CARLSGTGETLAKNIQYF. CDR3 bases: TGTGCCAGGCTATCCGGGACAGGAGAAACCTTAGCCAAAAACATTCAGTACTTC. The chain joins TRBV27 to TRBJ2-4, with 8 bases lining up with TRBD1. Germline V gene data show CDR1 as MNHEY and CDR2 as SMNVEV (reference sequence). Trimming cost V 9 bases and J 0 bases; bases outside gene matches: 16. The CDR3 is made up of 18 amino acids.

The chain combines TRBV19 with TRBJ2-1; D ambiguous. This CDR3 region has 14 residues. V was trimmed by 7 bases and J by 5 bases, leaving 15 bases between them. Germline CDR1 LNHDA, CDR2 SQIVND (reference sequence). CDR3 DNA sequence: TGTGCCAGTACGGCCTTAAATTGGGACAATGAGCAGTTCTTC. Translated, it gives CASTALNWDNEQFF.

The CDR3 is CASSYVDSGANVLTF. CDR3 in DNA: TGTGCCAGCAGCTATGTCGACTCTGGGGCCAACGTCCTGACTTTC. V usage is TRBV6-5 and J usage is TRBJ2-6; D uncertain. This CDR3 has 15 residues. Germline CDR1 MNHEY, CDR2 SVGAGI. Trimming removed 6 bases at V and 0 bases at J, with 9 bases between.

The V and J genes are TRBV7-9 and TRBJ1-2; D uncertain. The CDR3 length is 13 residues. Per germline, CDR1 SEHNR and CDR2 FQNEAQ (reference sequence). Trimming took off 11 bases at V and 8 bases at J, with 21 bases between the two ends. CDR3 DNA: TGTGCCGGCTCGGTGGGTGACAAGGACGGCTACACCTTC. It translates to CAGSVGDKDGYTF.

This CDR3 is CASGTTSTDTQYF. In DNA form, the CDR3 reads TGTGCCAGCGGGACAACTAGCACAGATACGCAGTATTTT. The J gene is TRBJ2-3, the V gene TRBV5-6; D may be TRBD1 (6 bases). This CDR3 contains 13 residues. Trimming stripped 7 bases from V and 0 bases from J, with 9 bases between. Looked up from germline, CDR1 is SGHDT and CDR2 is YYEEEE. The full variable domain, with the rest looked up from reference TRBV5-6 and TRBJ2-3, is DAGVTQSPTHLIKTRGQQVTLRCSPKSGHDTVSWYQQALGQGPQFIFQYYEEEERQRGNFPDRFSGHQFPNYSSELNVNALLLGDSALYLCASGTTSTDTQYFGPGTRLTVL.

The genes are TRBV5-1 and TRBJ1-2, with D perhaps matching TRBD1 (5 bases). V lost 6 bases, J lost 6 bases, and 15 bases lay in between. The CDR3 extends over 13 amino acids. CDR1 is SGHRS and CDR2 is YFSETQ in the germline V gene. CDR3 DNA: TGCGCCAGCAACCCCGGGCAGGGCCATGGCTACACCTTC. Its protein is CASNPGQGHGYTF.

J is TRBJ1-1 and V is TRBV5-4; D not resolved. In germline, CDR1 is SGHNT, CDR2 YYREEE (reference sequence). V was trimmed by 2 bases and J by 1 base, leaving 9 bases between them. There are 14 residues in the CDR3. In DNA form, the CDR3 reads TGTGCCAGCAGCTTCTCGGACGGGAACACTGAAGCTTTCTTT. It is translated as CASSFSDGNTEAFF.

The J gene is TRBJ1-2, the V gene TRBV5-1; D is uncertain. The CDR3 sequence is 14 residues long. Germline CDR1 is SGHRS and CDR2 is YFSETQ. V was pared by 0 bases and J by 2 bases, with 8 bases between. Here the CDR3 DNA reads TGCGCCAGCAGCTTGGCCGGCGGGAACTATGGCTACACCTTC. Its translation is CASSLAGGNYGYTF.

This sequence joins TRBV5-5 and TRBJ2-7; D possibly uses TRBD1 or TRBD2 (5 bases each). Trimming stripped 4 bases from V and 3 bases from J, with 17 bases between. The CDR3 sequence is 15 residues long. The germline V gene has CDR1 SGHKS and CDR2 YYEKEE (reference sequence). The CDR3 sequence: CASSPGLGRGYEQYF. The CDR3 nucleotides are TGTGCCAGCAGCCCCGGACTGGGAAGGGGCTACGAGCAGTACTTC.

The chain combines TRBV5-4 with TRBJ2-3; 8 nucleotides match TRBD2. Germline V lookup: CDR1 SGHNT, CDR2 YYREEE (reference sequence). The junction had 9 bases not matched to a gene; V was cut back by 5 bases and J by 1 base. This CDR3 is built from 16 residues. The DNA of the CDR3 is TGTGCCAGCAGACCACAACGGGGGGGAGGCACAGATACGCAGTATTTT. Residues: CASRPQRGGGTDTQYF. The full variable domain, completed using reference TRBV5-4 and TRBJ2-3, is ETGVTQSPTHLIKTRGQQVTLRCSSQSGHNTVSWYQQALGQGPQFIFQYYREEENGRGNFPPRFSGLQFPNYSSELNVNALELDDSALYLCASRPQRGGGTDTQYFGPGTRLTVL.

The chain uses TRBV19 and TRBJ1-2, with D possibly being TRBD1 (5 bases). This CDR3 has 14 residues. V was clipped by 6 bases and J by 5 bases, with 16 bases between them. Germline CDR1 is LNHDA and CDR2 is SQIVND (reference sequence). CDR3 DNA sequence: TGTGCCAGTAGCCCGGAGAGGGGATCGTATGGCTACACCTTC. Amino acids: CASSPERGSYGYTF.

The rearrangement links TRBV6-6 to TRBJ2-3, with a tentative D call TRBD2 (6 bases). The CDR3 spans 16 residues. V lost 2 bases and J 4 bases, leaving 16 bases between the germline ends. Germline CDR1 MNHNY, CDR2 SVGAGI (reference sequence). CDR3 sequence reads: CASSYPSPPSADTQYF. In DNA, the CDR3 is TGTGCCAGCAGTTACCCTAGCCCCCCTAGCGCAGATACGCAGTATTTT.

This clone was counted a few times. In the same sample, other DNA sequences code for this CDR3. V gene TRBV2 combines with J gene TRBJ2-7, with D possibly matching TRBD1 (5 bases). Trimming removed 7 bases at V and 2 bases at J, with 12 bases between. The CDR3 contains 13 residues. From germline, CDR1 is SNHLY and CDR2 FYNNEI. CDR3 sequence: CASTQGRAYEQYF. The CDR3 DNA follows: TGTGCCAGCACTCAGGGTCGAGCCTACGAGCAGTACTTC. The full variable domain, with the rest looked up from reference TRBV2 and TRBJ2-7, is EPEVTQTPSHQVTQMGQEVILRCVPISNHLYFYWYRQILGQKVEFLVSFYNNEISEKSEIFDDQFSVERPDGSNFTLKIRSTKLEDSAMYFCASTQGRAYEQYFGPGTRLTVT.

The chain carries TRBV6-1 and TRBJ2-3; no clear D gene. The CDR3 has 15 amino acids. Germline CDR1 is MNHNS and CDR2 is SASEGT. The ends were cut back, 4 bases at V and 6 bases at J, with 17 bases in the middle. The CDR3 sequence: CASSVASTTTDTQYF. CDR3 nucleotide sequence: TGTGCCAGCAGTGTAGCTTCCACCACCACCGATACGCAGTATTTT.

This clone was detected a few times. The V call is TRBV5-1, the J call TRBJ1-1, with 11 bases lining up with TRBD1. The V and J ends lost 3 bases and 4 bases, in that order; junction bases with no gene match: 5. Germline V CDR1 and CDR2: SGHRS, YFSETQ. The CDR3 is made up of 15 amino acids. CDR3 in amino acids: CASSSSGQGGTEAFF. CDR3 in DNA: TGCGCCAGCAGCTCCTCGGGACAGGGGGGCACTGAAGCTTTCTTT.

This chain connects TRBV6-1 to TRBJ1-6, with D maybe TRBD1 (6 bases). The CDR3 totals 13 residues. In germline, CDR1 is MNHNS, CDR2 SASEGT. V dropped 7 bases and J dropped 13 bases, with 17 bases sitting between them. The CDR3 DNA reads TGTGCCAGCACCCCGCAGGGGAGTGGGCCCCTCCACTTT. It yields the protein CASTPQGSGPLHF.

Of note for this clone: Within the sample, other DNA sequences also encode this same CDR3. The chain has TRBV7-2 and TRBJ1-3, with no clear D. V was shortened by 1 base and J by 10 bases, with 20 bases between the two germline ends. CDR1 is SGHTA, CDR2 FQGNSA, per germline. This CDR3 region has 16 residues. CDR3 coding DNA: TGTGCCAGCAGCTTAGACATCGGGCGAGGTGGGATGACCATATATTTT. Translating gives CASSLDIGRGGMTIYF. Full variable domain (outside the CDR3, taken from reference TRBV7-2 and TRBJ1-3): GAGVSQSPSNKVTEKGKDVELRCDPISGHTALYWYRQSLGQGLEFLIYFQGNSAPDKSGLPSDRFSAERTGGSVSTLTIQRTQQEDSAVYLCASSLDIGRGGMTIYFGEGSWLTVV.

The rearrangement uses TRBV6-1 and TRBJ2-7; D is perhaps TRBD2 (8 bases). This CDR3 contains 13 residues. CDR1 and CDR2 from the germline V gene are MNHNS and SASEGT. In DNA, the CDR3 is TGTTCTCCCGGGGGGGACAGCACCTACGAGCAGTACTTC. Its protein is CSPGGDSTYEQYF.

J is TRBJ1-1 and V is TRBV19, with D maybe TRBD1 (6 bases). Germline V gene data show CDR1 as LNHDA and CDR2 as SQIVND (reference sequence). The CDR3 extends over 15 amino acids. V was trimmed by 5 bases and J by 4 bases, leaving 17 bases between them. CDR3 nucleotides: TGTGCCAGTAGTCCCCCGGGGGGAGGGGGCACTGAAGCTTTCTTT. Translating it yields CASSPPGGGGTEAFF.

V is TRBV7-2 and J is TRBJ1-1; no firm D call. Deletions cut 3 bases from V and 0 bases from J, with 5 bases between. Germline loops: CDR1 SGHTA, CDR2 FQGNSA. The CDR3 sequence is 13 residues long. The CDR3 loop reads CASSFFLNTEAFF. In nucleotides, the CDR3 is TGTGCCAGCAGCTTTTTCTTGAACACTGAAGCTTTCTTT.

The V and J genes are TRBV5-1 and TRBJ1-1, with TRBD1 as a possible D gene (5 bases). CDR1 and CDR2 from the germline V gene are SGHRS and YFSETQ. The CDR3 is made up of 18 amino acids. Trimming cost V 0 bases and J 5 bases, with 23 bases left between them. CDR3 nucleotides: TGCGCCAGCAGCTTGGGTCCACGTGGAGGGGTAGGGATAACTGAAGCTTTCTTT. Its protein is CASSLGPRGGVGITEAFF.

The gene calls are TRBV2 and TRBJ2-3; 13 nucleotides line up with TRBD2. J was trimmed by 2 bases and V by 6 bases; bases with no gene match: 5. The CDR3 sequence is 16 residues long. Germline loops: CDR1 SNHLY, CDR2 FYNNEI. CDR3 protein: CASRLGLAGPTDTQYF. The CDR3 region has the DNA TGTGCCAGCAGACTGGGACTAGCGGGACCCACAGATACGCAGTATTTT. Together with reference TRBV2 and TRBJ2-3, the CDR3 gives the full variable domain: EPEVTQTPSHQVTQMGQEVILRCVPISNHLYFYWYRQILGQKVEFLVSFYNNEISEKSEIFDDQFSVERPDGSNFTLKIRSTKLEDSAMYFCASRLGLAGPTDTQYFGPGTRLTVL.

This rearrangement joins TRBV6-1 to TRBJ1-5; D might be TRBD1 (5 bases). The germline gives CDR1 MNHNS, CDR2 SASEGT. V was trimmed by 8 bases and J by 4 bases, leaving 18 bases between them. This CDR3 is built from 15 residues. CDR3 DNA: TGTGCCAGCGTAGGGGACCTAAGGCCTAATCAGCCCCAGCATTTT. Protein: CASVGDLRPNQPQHF.